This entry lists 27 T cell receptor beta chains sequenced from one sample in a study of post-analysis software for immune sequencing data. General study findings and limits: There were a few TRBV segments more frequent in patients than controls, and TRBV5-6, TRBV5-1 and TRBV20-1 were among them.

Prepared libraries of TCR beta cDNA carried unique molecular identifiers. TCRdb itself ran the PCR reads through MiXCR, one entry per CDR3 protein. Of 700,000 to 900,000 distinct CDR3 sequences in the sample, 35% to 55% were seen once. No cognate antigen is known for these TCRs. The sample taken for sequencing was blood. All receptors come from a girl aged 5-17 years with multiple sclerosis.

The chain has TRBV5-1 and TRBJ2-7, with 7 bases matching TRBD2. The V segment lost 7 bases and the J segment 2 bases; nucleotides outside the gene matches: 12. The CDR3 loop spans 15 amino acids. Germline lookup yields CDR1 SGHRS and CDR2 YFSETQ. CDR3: CASRLWASGTYEQYF. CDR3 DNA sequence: TGCGCCAGCCGGCTCTGGGCTAGCGGTACCTACGAGCAGTACTTC.

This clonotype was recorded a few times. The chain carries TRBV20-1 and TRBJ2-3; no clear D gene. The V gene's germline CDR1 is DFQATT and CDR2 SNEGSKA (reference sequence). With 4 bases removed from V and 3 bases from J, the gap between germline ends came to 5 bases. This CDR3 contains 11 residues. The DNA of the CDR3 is TGCAGTGCTAAGCAGACAGATACGCAGTATTTT. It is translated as CSAKQTDTQYF.

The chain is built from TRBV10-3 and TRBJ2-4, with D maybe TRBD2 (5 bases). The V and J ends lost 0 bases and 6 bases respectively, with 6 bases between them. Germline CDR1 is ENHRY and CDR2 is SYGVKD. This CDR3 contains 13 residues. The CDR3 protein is CAISESAGNIQYF. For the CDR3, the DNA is TGTGCCATCAGTGAGTCGGCGGGAAACATTCAGTACTTC.

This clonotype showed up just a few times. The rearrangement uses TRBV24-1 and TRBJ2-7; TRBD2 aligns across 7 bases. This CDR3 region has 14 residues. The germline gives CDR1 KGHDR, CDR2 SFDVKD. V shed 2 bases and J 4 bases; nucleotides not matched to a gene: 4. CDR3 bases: TGTGCCACCAGTGATTCCGGGACTATTTACGAGCAGTACTTC. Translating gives CATSDSGTIYEQYF.

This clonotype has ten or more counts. In DNA form, the CDR3 reads TGTGCCACCTCCGACAGAGCTGGGGCCAACGTCCTGACTTTC. This encodes CATSDRAGANVLTF. This chain joins TRBV6-4 and TRBJ2-6; D may be TRBD1 (5 bases). Germline values: CDR1 MRHNA, CDR2 SNTAGT. The germline V and J ends were trimmed by 10 bases and 2 bases, with 12 bases remaining between them. This CDR3 contains 14 residues.

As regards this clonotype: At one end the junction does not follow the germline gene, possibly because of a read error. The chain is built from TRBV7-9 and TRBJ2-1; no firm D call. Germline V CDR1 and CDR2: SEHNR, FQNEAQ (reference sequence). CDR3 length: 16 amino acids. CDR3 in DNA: TGTTCCAGCAGCTCCCCTACAGCCGGCTCCTACAATGAGCAGTTCTTC. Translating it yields CSSSSPTAGSYNEQFF.

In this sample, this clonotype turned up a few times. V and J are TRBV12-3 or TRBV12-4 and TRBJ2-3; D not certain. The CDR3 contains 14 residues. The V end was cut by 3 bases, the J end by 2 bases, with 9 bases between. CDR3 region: CASSLRSDTDTQYF. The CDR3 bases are TGTGCCAGCAGTTTGCGGAGCGACACAGATACGCAGTATTTT.

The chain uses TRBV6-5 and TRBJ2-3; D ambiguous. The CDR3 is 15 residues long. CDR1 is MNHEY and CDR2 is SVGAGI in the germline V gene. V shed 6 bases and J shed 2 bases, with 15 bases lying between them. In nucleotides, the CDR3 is TGTGCCAGCAGCAAGGGTGTCCCATACACAGATACGCAGTATTTT. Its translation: CASSKGVPYTDTQYF.

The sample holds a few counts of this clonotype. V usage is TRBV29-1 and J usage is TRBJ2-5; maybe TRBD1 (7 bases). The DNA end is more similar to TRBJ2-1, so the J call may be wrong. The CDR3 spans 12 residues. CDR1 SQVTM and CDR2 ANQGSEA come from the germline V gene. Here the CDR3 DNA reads TGCAGCGCCAGGGGGGCAGAAGAGACCCAGTTCTTC. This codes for CSARGAEETQFF.

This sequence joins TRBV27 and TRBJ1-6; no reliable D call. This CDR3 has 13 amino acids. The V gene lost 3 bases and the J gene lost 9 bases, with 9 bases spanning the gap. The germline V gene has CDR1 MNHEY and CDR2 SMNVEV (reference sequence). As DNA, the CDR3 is TGTGCCAGCAGTTTGGACGGACTTTCACCCCTCCACTTT. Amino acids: CASSLDGLSPLHF.

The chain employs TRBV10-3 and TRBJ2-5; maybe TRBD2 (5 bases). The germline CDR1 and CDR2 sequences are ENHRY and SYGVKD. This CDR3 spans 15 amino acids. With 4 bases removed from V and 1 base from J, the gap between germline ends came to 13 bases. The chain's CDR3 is CAISGRTGIQETQYF. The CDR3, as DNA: TGTGCCATCAGTGGGAGGACTGGAATCCAAGAGACCCAGTACTTC.

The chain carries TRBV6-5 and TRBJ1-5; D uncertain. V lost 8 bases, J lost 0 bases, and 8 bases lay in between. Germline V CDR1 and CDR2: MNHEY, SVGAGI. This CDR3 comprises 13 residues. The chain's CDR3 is CASWEDSNQPQHF. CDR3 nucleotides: TGTGCCAGCTGGGAGGATAGCAATCAGCCCCAGCATTTT.

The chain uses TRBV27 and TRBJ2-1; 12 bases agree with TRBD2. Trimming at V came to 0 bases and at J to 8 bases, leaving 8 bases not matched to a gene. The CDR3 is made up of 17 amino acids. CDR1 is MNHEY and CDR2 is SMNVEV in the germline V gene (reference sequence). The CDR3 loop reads CASSLSILAGGIHEQFF. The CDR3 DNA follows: TGTGCCAGCAGTTTATCGATTCTAGCGGGAGGGATACATGAGCAGTTCTTC.

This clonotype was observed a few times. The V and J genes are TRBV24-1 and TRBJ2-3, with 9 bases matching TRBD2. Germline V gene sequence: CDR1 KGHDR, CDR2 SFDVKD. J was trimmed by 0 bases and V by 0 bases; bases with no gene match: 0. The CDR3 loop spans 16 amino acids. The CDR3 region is CATSDLTSGSTDTQYF. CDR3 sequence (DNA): TGTGCCACCAGTGATTTGACTAGCGGGAGCACAGATACGCAGTATTTT.

CDR3 sequence reads: CASSLGGQGFEPQHF. As DNA, the CDR3 is TGCGCCAGCAGCTTAGGGGGACAGGGGTTTGAGCCCCAGCATTTT. The V and J genes are TRBV5-1 and TRBJ1-5; 10 bases are shared with TRBD1. Losses at the gene ends were 2 bases for V and 8 bases for J; bases not matched to a gene: 7. Germline lookup yields CDR1 SGHRS and CDR2 YFSETQ. The CDR3 loop spans 15 amino acids.

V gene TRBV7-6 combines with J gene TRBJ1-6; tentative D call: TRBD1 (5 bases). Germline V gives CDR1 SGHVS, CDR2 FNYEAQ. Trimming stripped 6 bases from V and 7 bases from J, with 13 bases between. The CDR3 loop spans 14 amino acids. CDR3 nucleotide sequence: TGTGCCAGCAGTCAGAACAGGAGGAATTCACCCCTCCACTTT. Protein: CASSQNRRNSPLHF. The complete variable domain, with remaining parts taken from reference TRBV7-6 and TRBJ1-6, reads GAGVSQSPRYKVTKRGQDVALRCDPISGHVSLYWYRQALGQGPEFLTYFNYEAQQDKSGLPNDRFSAERPEGSISTLTIQRTEQRDSAMYRCASSQNRRNSPLHFGNGTRLTVT.

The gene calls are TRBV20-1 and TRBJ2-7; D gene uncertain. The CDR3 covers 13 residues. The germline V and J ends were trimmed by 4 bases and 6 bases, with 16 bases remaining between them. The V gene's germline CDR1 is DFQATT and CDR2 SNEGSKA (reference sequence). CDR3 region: CSATKTSCSEQYF. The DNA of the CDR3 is TGCAGTGCTACTAAGACAAGTTGCTCCGAGCAGTACTTC.

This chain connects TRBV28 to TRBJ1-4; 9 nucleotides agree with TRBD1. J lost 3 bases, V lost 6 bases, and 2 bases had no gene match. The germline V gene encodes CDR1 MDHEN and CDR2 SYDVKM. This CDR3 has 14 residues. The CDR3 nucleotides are TGTGCCAGCAGAGGGACAGGGCCTAATGAAAAACTGTTTTTT. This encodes CASRGTGPNEKLFF.

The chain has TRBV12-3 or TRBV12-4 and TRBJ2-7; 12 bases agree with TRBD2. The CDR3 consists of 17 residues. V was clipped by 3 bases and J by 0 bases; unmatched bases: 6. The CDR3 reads CASSFETSGRLSYEQYF. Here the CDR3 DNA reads TGTGCCAGCAGTTTCGAAACTAGCGGGAGGCTCTCCTACGAGCAGTACTTC.

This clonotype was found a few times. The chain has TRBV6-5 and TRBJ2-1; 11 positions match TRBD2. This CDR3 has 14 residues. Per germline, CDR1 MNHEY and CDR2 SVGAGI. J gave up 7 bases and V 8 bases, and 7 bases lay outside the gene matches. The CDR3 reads CASSTSGIRNEQFF. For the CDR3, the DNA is TGTGCCAGCTCGACTAGCGGGATCAGGAATGAGCAGTTCTTC.

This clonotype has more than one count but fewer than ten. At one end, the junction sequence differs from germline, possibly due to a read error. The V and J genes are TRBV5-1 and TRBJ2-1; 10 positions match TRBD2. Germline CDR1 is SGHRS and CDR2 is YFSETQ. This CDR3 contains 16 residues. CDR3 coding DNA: TGCGCCAGCAGCTCGGGACTAGCGAATATGTACAATGAGCAGTTCTTT. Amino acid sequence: CASSSGLANMYNEQFF.

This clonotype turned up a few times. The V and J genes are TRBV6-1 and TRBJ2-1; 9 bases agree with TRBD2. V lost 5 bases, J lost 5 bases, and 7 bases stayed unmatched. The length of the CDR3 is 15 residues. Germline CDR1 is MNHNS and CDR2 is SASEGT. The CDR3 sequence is CASSSASGDHNEQFF. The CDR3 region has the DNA TGTGCCAGCAGTTCAGCTAGCGGGGACCACAATGAGCAGTTCTTC.

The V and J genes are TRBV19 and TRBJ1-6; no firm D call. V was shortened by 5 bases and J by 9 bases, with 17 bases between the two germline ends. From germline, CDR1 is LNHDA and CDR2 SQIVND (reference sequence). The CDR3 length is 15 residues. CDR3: CASSSQDNVRSPLHF. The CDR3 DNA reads TGTGCCAGTAGTTCCCAAGACAATGTTCGTTCACCCCTCCACTTT.

Here the CDR3 DNA reads TGTGCCAGCAGTTCTCTCCCTAGCGGGAGGGCCATGGGAGATACGCAGTATTTT. This codes for CASSSLPSGRAMGDTQYF. J is TRBJ2-3 and V is TRBV27; TRBD2 agrees at 12 bases. The CDR3 consists of 18 residues. V trimming: 4 bases; J trimming: 5 bases; junction bases outside the gene matches: 13. Germline V CDR1 and CDR2: MNHEY, SMNVEV (reference sequence).

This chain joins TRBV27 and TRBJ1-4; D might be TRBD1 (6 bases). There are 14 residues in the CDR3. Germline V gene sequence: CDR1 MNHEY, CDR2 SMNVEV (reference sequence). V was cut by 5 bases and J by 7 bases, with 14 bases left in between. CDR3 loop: CASSPQGRREKLFF. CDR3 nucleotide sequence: TGTGCCAGCAGTCCGCAGGGGAGGCGTGAAAAACTGTTTTTT.

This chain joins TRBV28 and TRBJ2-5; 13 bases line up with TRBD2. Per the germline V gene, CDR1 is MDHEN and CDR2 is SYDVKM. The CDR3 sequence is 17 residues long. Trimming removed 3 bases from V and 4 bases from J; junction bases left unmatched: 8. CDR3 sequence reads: CASSFRTSGSWGETQYF. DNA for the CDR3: TGTGCCAGCAGTTTCCGGACTAGCGGGAGTTGGGGAGAGACCCAGTACTTC.

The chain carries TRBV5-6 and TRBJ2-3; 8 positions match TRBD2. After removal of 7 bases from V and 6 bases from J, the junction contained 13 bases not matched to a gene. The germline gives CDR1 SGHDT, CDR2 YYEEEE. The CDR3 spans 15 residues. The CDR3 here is CASPGVAGWGDTQYF. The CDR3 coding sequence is TGTGCCAGCCCGGGGGTAGCGGGATGGGGTGATACGCAGTATTTT.